This T cell receptor (beta chain) stems from a study of cytomegalovirus exposure and HLA in healthy donors. Measured with immunoSEQ multiplex PCR; TCRdb has only the in-frame clones, and not every one. The data hold approximately 200,000 clones, with roughly 88% observed a single time. The CDR3 is 15 residues long. V was clipped by 0 bases and J by 4 bases, with 13 bases between them. Germline values: CDR1 SGHNT, CDR2 YYREEE (reference sequence). This TCR was sampled from a woman in her twenties or thirties in good health and CMV-seropositive. J is TRBJ1-2 and V is TRBV5-4; D call uncertain. Material: PBMCs. The CDR3 DNA reads as TGTGCCAGCAGCTTGGACAGCCCGAACACCTATGGCTACACCTTC. Translated, it gives CASSLDSPNTYGYTF.